A single sample is the source of the 26 T cell receptor beta chains below, sequenced in a study of blood T cells in healthy people across ages. The second PCR ran roughly 7 to 12 cycles with a sample-barcoded 5' primer and J-beta primers. TCRdb recomputed calls from the 5' RACE reads with MiXCR, one row per CDR3 protein. This table has approximately 1.5 million distinct CDR3 sequences, roughly 32% appearing once. The sample consisted of blood. Source of these receptors: a woman aged 30 to 39 in good health.

This clonotype has more than one count but fewer than ten. The chain couples TRBV27 to TRBJ2-4, with no clear D. Trimming stripped 2 bases from V and 9 bases from J, with 11 bases between. CDR3 length equals 13 residues. Germline V CDR1 and CDR2: MNHEY, SMNVEV (reference sequence). The CDR3, as DNA: TGTGCCAGCAGTTTAAGTCCGTGGGGCATTCAGTACTTC. Translating it yields CASSLSPWGIQYF.

This clonotype turned up a few times. An end of the junction differs from the germline gene, which may be a read error. The V and J genes are TRBV3-1 and TRBJ2-3; the D is unclear. Germline V gene sequence: CDR1 LGHDT, CDR2 YNNKEL (reference sequence). This CDR3 region has 14 residues. CDR3 sequence (DNA): TGCGCCAGCAGCCAAGATTCAGTAACAGATACGCAGTATTTT. Translation gives CASSQDSVTDTQYF.

This clonotype was counted between two and nine times. This rearrangement joins TRBV29-1 to TRBJ2-2, with a weak D call TRBD1 (5 bases). Per the germline V gene, CDR1 is SQVTM and CDR2 is ANQGSEA. Trimming took 4 bases from V and 3 from J, leaving 9 bases between them. The CDR3 loop spans 13 amino acids. CDR3 protein: CSVGGRDTGELFF. DNA of the CDR3: TGCAGCGTTGGTGGCAGGGACACCGGGGAGCTGTTTTTT.

The rearrangement joins TRBV5-1 to TRBJ1-2; 8 positions match TRBD1. Per the germline V gene, CDR1 is SGHRS and CDR2 is YFSETQ. CDR3 length: 15 amino acids. Germline trimming cut 4 bases from V and 4 bases from J; bases unmatched to any gene: 9. The chain's CDR3 is CASSAGQGGSYGYTF. CDR3 in DNA: TGCGCCAGCAGCGCTGGACAGGGAGGTAGCTATGGCTACACCTTC.

V and J are TRBV21-1 and TRBJ2-4; the table's D call of TRBD1 was not tested on the DNA. TRBV21-1 is flagged as a pseudogene. The CDR3 loop spans 17 amino acids. The CDR3 reads CASSKSEGTEAKNIQYF. CDR3 sequence (DNA): TGTGCCAGCAGCAAATCGGAGGGGACAGAAGCCAAAAACATTCAGTACTTC.

In this sample, this clonotype turned up many times. The CDR3 protein is CSPDQPQHF. Written as DNA, the CDR3 is TGCAGCCCCGACCAGCCCCAGCATTTT. The genes are TRBV29-1 and TRBJ1-5; the D is unclear. The germline V gene has CDR1 SQVTM and CDR2 ANQGSEA. CDR3 length: 9 amino acids. V lost 8 bases, J lost 7 bases, and 6 bases lay in between. The variable domain in full, completed from reference TRBV29-1 and TRBJ1-5, reads SAVISQKPSRDICQRGTSLTIQCQVDSQVTMMFWYRQQPGQSLTLIATANQGSEATYESGFVIDKFPISRPNLTFSTLTVSNMSPEDSSIYLCSPDQPQHFGDGTRLSIL.

This clonotype was seen repeatedly, ten times or more. This chain connects TRBV5-1 to TRBJ2-5, with a possible D match to TRBD2 (7 bases). With 1 base removed from V and 1 base from J, the gap between germline ends came to 17 bases. Germline assignment: CDR1 SGHRS and CDR2 YFSETQ. This CDR3 has 17 residues. The DNA for the CDR3 is TGCGCCAGCAGCTTGTCTGGTTCTCGGGGGGCCCAAGAGACCCAGTACTTC. Protein product: CASSLSGSRGAQETQYF. Full variable domain (missing parts from reference TRBV5-1 and TRBJ2-5): KAGVTQTPRYLIKTRGQQVTLSCSPISGHRSVSWYQQTPGQGLQFLFEYFSETQRNKGNFPGRFSGRQFSNSRSEMNVSTLELGDSALYLCASSLSGSRGAQETQYFGPGTRLLVL.

The V and J genes are TRBV7-9 and TRBJ1-2; no reliable D call. The CDR3 is 15 amino acids. V was shortened by 7 bases and J by 1 base, with 16 bases between the two germline ends. The germline gives CDR1 SEHNR, CDR2 FQNEAQ (reference sequence). CDR3 nucleotide sequence: TGTGCCAGCATCCCAACAAGGAGATTTAACTATGGCTACACCTTC. Amino acids: CASIPTRRFNYGYTF.

There are many counts of this clonotype. The chain carries TRBV29-1 and TRBJ2-5; 8 bases align to TRBD1. The CDR3 is 15 residues long. Germline-derived CDR1 and CDR2 are SQVTM and ANQGSEA. Trimming at V came to 5 bases and at J to 0 bases, leaving 8 bases not matched to a gene. CDR3 residues: CSVIGTGKYQETQYF. CDR3 bases: TGCAGCGTTATAGGGACAGGAAAGTACCAAGAGACCCAGTACTTC.

DNA for the CDR3: TGCGCCAGCAGTCCTAGACAGGGACCCTCCTATGGCTACACCTTC. Protein product: CASSPRQGPSYGYTF. The gene calls are TRBV5-1 and TRBJ1-2; TRBD1 matches 7 bases. The V gene end was trimmed by 5 bases and the J gene end by 4 bases; junction bases not matched to a gene: 11. Per the germline V gene, CDR1 is SGHRS and CDR2 is YFSETQ. CDR3 size: 15 residues.

About this clonotype itself: At one end, the junction sequence differs from germline, possibly due to a read error. The J gene is TRBJ1-2, the V gene TRBV25-1; tentatively, D is TRBD1 (5 bases). Per the germline V gene, CDR1 is MGHDK and CDR2 is SYGVNS. This CDR3 has 16 residues. The CDR3 bases are TGTGCCGGCAGTGCCGTCGAGGGGCAAGCTAACTATGGCTACACCTTC. It yields the protein CAGSAVEGQANYGYTF.

Concerning this clonotype itself: Possible read error: a much larger clone is one base away. The chain recombines TRBV29-1 with TRBJ2-3, with D perhaps matching TRBD1 (5 bases). Germline lookup yields CDR1 SQVTM and CDR2 ANQGSEA. The CDR3 has 16 residues. CDR3 in amino acids: CSVLGRPPYNTGTQYF. The CDR3 DNA sequence: TGCAGCGTCCTTGGACGGCCACCCTATAATACAGGTACGCAGTATTTT.

This clonotype was seen only a few times. This chain connects TRBV10-3 to TRBJ1-5; 7 nucleotides agree with TRBD1. Germline assignment: CDR1 ENHRY and CDR2 SYGVKD. The CDR3 extends over 14 amino acids. J lost 5 bases, V lost 4 bases, and 5 bases had no gene match. The CDR3 reads CAISARGGDQPQHF. CDR3 DNA sequence: TGTGCCATCAGTGCCAGGGGGGGGGATCAGCCCCAGCATTTT.

This clonotype occurred a few times. V is TRBV10-3 and J is TRBJ2-3; weak D call: TRBD1 (5 bases). V gave up 11 bases and J gave up 3 bases, with 15 bases separating them. In germline, CDR1 is ENHRY, CDR2 SYGVKD. The CDR3 is 13 residues long. CDR3 region: CAVSRVGTDTQYF. The DNA for the CDR3 is TGTGCCGTAAGCAGGGTGGGTACAGATACGCAGTATTTT.

The J gene is TRBJ1-4, the V gene TRBV4-1; TRBD1 agrees at 8 bases. Looked up from germline, CDR1 is MGHRA and CDR2 is YSYEKL. Trimming removed 4 bases from V and 6 bases from J; junction bases left unmatched: 19. The CDR3 runs to 19 residues. CDR3 protein: CASSPLWTGKRDKDEKLFF. CDR3 nucleotide sequence: TGCGCCAGCAGCCCCTTATGGACAGGGAAGAGGGATAAGGATGAAAAACTGTTTTTT.

This clonotype has just one count. This rearrangement joins TRBV30 to TRBJ2-1; TRBD1 aligns across 11 bases. With 4 bases clipped from V and 6 bases from J, the junction kept 8 bases outside the gene matches. This CDR3 has 15 amino acids. Germline V lookup: CDR1 GTSNPN, CDR2 SVGIG (reference sequence). As DNA, the CDR3 is TGTGCCTGGACCCGGAAGGGACAGGGGGTCAATGAGCAGTTCTTC. Amino acid sequence: CAWTRKGQGVNEQFF. Full variable domain (missing parts from reference TRBV30 and TRBJ2-1): SQTIHQWPATLVQPVGSPLSLECTVEGTSNPNLYWYRQAAGRGLQLLFYSVGIGQISSEVPQNLSASRPQDRQFILSSKKLLLSDSGFYLCAWTRKGQGVNEQFFGPGTRLTVL.

In the case of this clonotype: One junction end does not reproduce the germline sequence, and a read error may be involved. The CDR3, as DNA: TGCAGTGCTAGTAGGCTAGCGGGAGATAGAGAGACTCAGTACTTC. Amino acid sequence: CSASRLAGDRETQYF. The chain couples TRBV20-1 to TRBJ2-5; 10 bases map to TRBD2. Germline V CDR1 and CDR2: DFQATT, SNEGSKA (reference sequence). The CDR3 has 15 amino acids.

The V call is TRBV3-1, the J call TRBJ2-3, with a tentative D call TRBD2 (5 bases). Germline V lookup: CDR1 LGHDT, CDR2 YNNKEL (reference sequence). Trimming removed 0 bases at V and 3 bases at J, with 28 bases between. The CDR3 runs to 21 residues. The CDR3 loop reads CASSQDPLTLTRVGSTDTQYF. DNA for the CDR3: TGTGCCAGCAGCCAAGATCCTTTGACCTTAACCCGGGTAGGGAGTACAGATACGCAGTATTTT.

With respect to this clonotype: Germline is not matched at one junction end, which may reflect a read error. The genes are TRBV13 and TRBJ2-7; D is tentatively TRBD1 or TRBD2 (5 bases each). The germline gives CDR1 PRHDT, CDR2 FYEKMQ (reference sequence). The CDR3 has 15 amino acids. The CDR3 DNA reads as TGTGCCGGCAGCAGCACCGGGACGGCGACCTACGAGCAGTACTTC. Translated: CAGSSTGTATYEQYF. Combining the CDR3 with reference TRBV13 and TRBJ2-7 gives the whole variable domain AAGVIQSPRHLIKEKRETATLKCYPIPRHDTVYWYQQGPGQDPQFLISFYEKMQSDKGSIPDRFSAQQFSDYHSELNMSSLELGDSALYFCAGSSTGTATYEQYFGPGTRLTVT.

This clonotype was counted a few times. The chain joins TRBV20-1 to TRBJ2-5; TRBD2 matches at 15 bases. The germline CDR1 and CDR2 sequences are DFQATT and SNEGSKA (reference sequence). After removal of 5 bases from V and 6 bases from J, the junction contained 4 bases not matched to a gene. This CDR3 contains 14 residues. The CDR3 region has the DNA TGCAGTGCTGGGACTAGCGGGGGGAAACAGACCCAGTACTTC. This codes for CSAGTSGGKQTQYF.

This sequence joins TRBV29-1 and TRBJ2-3; D may be TRBD2 (6 bases). The germline V gene encodes CDR1 SQVTM and CDR2 ANQGSEA. V lost 5 bases and J lost 14, with 20 bases in between. This CDR3 has 12 amino acids. The CDR3 bases are TGCAGCGTTCCTGGGCCCGGGGGTGCGCGGTATTTT. It codes for CSVPGPGGARYF.

This rearrangement joins TRBV7-9 to TRBJ1-1, with TRBD1 matching over 8 bases. Germline V lookup: CDR1 SEHNR, CDR2 FQNEAQ (reference sequence). This CDR3 is built from 15 residues. V was clipped by 1 base and J by 3 bases; unmatched bases: 4. CDR3 bases: TGTGCCAGCAGCTTAGAAACAGGGGGAGACACTGAAGCTTTCTTT. As protein: CASSLETGGDTEAFF.

This clonotype was seen many times. J is TRBJ2-7 and V is TRBV4-1; no clear D gene. This CDR3 is built from 16 residues. Trimming removed 3 bases from V and 7 bases from J, with 22 bases in between. Germline V gene sequence: CDR1 MGHRA, CDR2 YSYEKL. The CDR3 DNA is TGCGCCAGCAGCCAGGACCTTAGTTTTTCGGTGCGGGAGCAGTACTTC. Its translation is CASSQDLSFSVREQYF.

The chain recombines TRBV6-6 with TRBJ2-1, with TRBD1 as a possible D gene (5 bases). V was shortened by 5 bases and J by 9 bases, with 14 bases between the two germline ends. Germline CDR1 MNHNY, CDR2 SVGAGI (reference sequence). CDR3 length equals 13 residues. CDR3 bases: TGTGCCAGCAGTAACTGGGGCTACTCTGAGCAGTTCTTC. This encodes CASSNWGYSEQFF.

Points on this clonotype: One end of the junction does not line up with germline, which may come from a read error. The chain employs TRBV18 and TRBJ2-7; D unclear. Germline assignment: CDR1 KGHSH and CDR2 LQKENI. CDR3 length: 13 residues. Here the CDR3 DNA reads TGTGCCAGCACACCACGAATGGACTACGAGCAGTACTTC. Protein sequence: CASTPRMDYEQYF.

The V and J genes are TRBV5-1 and TRBJ2-5, with 10 positions matching TRBD2. After removal of 5 bases from V and 11 bases from J, the junction contained 15 bases not matched to a gene. This CDR3 has 15 amino acids. Germline V CDR1 and CDR2: SGHRS, YFSETQ. The CDR3 nucleotides are TGCGCCAGCAGTCTTGGACTAGCGGATCCAAGGGAGCAGTACTTC. Its protein is CASSLGLADPREQYF.